This T cell receptor (beta chain) derives from a study of human T cells and chemical hapten exposure (dated by TCRdb to about 2021). Broadly, across the study: For sensitization, 2% DPC in acetone was applied to a 2 cm by 2 cm area of upper inner arm skin. Patients additionally received weekly therapeutic DPC doses to the scalp throughout the roughly 24-week study period. Twenty-nine alopecia patients gave blood for TCR sequencing at one to four time points (pre-sensitization, 2, 6 and 24 weeks). Most of the patients in the cohort were female, and the cohort covered alopecia areata with under or over 50% scalp involvement, alopecia totalis and alopecia universalis. The study tracked peripheral blood TCR repertoire changes in vivo during primary and secondary sensitization to the hapten diphenylcyclopropenone (DPC) in alopecia patients. Libraries were pooled for sequencing, and variation in per-sample TCR yields was attributed mainly to small differences in library volumes within the pool. Patch tests used Finn chambers with 0.01% DPC on the upper back, scored after 6 days by International Contact Dermatitis Research Group standards. Blood samples were taken from patients before sensitization (week 0) and at 2, 6 and about 24 weeks after DPC sensitization.

Results and caveats for the whole study, not just this receptor: DPC sensitization did not change the number of TCRs with a frequency above 1 in 1000, and there was no evidence of changes in global repertoire structure. Repeated subsampling changed both the strength of the expansion versus patch-test correlation and the threshold at which that correlation became significant. Significantly more large CDR3 similarity clusters were formed by expanded TCRs than by pre-sensitization or healthy control sets, consistent with antigen-driven responses. All patients had alopecia, a presumed autoimmune disease, so their immune response might differ from that of healthy individuals. Patch test score correlated positively with the number of PT1 expanded TCRs, reaching significance at thresholds 8, 16 and 32 but not at 4.

This clonotype was seen repeatedly, ten times or more. It lacks a known antigen. Per-base qualities were not stored, and no clone one base away is much larger. Sample time point, as interpreted from the label and publication: patch test 2, 6 weeks after DPC sensitization. Sample treatment or condition, as interpreted from the label and publication: therapeutic diphenylcyclopropenone sensitization with weekly scalp DPC. At every patch-test visit, the blood draw took place before the patch test was put on. Eligible patients were aged 18 to 70, diagnosed with alopecia, deemed suitable for DPC therapy, and excluded if pregnant. Total RNA was extracted from unfractionated whole blood that had been collected in Tempus Blood RNA tubes. The library relied on RACE. Sequencing was performed on a NextSeq 500. Library preparation attached unique molecular identifiers to individual cDNA molecules for quantitative, reproducible TCR counting. Each blood RNA sample was used to sequence both TCR alpha and TCR beta chains. Per the source publication's procedure: A median of around 96,000 TCRs per sample was observed, with a range of roughly 23,224 to 700,000. The Decombinator software suite was used to annotate the V, J and CDR3 of the TCR reads. For the PS versus PT1 abundance plots, all samples were subsampled to the same number of TCRs (28,000). TCRs were defined as expanded if absent before sensitization and observed at least eight times at the 2-week time point. Using fastp at Q25 and MiXCR, TCRdb reprocessed the public reads and kept productive beta chains. Entries are consolidated by CDR3 protein sequence, retaining the most common genes and DNA. For this entry, the V and J calls and clone size follow TCRdb and not the study's own pipeline. The sample includes some 82,000 distinct CDR3 sequences, with 6.5% to 8.5% observed a single time. 1% to 1.5% of the sample goes to the ten largest clones.

The CDR3 starts with the cysteine, ends with the phenylalanine, and has 15 residues. Only CDR3 DNA remains: 45 bases, in frame from the first base. The trim is 0 bases for V and 0 bases for J, with a gap of 5 bases between the germline ends. Taken from the germline V gene, the CDR1 and CDR2 loops are LGHNA and YNFKEQ. The chain uses TRBV4-2 and TRBJ1-4; the D gene identity is not certain. The specimen was whole blood, collected in connection with sensitization to the hapten diphenylcyclopropenone (DPC). The clonotype comes from a woman in her twenties or thirties with alopecia areata. Some clones in this sample may be carry-over from other donors' samples. The DNA reads TGTGCCAGCAGCCAAGAAGCAGCAACTAATGAAAAACTGTTTTTT. This sequence encodes CASSQEAATNEKLFF.